This T cell receptor beta chain came from a study of T cells in Graves' hyperthyroidism and ophthalmopathy. Notes on the study in general: Ophthalmopathy was identified by the model a median 6.5 months ahead of onset. Blood also showed most of the thyroid clonotypes that were expanded above 0.001.

Diagnoses rested on clinical symptoms, serum thyroxine and TRAb, thyroid ultrasound and orbital computed tomography. There were TCR beta CDR3 regions amplified from RNA transcripts. A first-round RT-PCR of the TCR CDR3 used the HTBI primer set. Via MiXCR, TCRdb re-called the multiplex PCR reads, giving one row per CDR3 protein. Here the sample spans some 600,000 distinct CDR3 sequences, approximately 15% being singletons. Ten or more counts support this clonotype. What it recognizes is unknown. CDR3 length: 12 residues. Trimming removed 5 bases at V and 8 bases at J, with 15 bases between. Germline CDR1 DFQATT, CDR2 SNEGSKA (reference sequence).

The TCR sequence derives from a woman in her 30s with Graves' hyperthyroidism that later progressed to Graves' ophthalmopathy. The J gene is TRBJ1-1, the V gene TRBV20-1; no firm D call. Sequencing was done on a sample of blood. The CDR3 is CSASPTLAEAFF. The CDR3 coding sequence is TGCAGTGCTTCGCCGACCCTCGCGGAAGCTTTCTTT.